One sample yielded the 16 T cell receptor beta chains listed below, sequenced in a study of beta chain features in type 1 diabetes. The authors reverse transcribed all of the isolated RNA, so sequencing captured expressed TCRB transcripts. TCRdb's table, derived via immunoSEQ multiplex PCR, lists solely in-frame clones and lacks some. This sample has more than 150,000 clones; around an eighth occur once, and the top ten carry 0.62%. Sequenced input: central memory CD4+ T cells from blood. The receptors were gathered from a woman aged 18-29 years in good health.

This clone has ten or more counts. V gene TRBV25-1 combines with J gene TRBJ2-7; 10 bases agree with TRBD1. The CDR3 contains 15 residues. V trimming: 2 bases; J trimming: 2 bases; junction bases outside the gene matches: 3. Looked up from germline, CDR1 is MGHDK and CDR2 is SYGVNS. The CDR3 loop is CASSEPGQGPYEQYF. The CDR3 DNA reads TGTGCCAGCAGTGAACCGGGACAGGGGCCCTACGAGCAGTACTTC.

This clone was seen at least ten times. The chain uses TRBV14 and TRBJ2-3; a weak D match, TRBD2 (5 bases). The CDR3 length is 14 residues. CDR1 is SGHDN and CDR2 is FVKESK in the germline V gene. Trimming removed 1 base at V and 2 bases at J, with 7 bases between. The DNA for the CDR3 is TGTGCCAGCAGCCAAGGCGGGTACACAGATACGCAGTATTTT. Residues: CASSQGGYTDTQYF.

The table lists this clone with a count of one. J is TRBJ2-3 and V is TRBV9; D is perhaps TRBD2 (5 bases). Germline V gene data show CDR1 as SGDLS and CDR2 as YYNGEE. V shed 0 bases and J shed 1 base, with 9 bases lying between them. This CDR3 contains 15 residues. CDR3 DNA: TGTGCCAGCAGCGTAGAGATTAGCGGCACAGATACGCAGTATTTT. Translated, it gives CASSVEISGTDTQYF. Complete variable domain (other parts from reference TRBV9 and TRBJ2-3): DSGVTQTPKHLITATGQRVTLRCSPRSGDLSVYWYQQSLDQGLQFLIQYYNGEERAKGNILERFSAQQFPDLHSELNLSSLELGDSALYFCASSVEISGTDTQYFGPGTRLTVL.

The CDR3 region is CSGQGRYEKLFF. CDR3 nucleotides: TGCAGCGGACAGGGGCGGTATGAAAAACTGTTTTTT. The V and J genes are TRBV29-1 and TRBJ1-4, with 8 positions matching TRBD1. Germline CDR1 reads SQVTM; CDR2 reads ANQGSEA. The CDR3 totals 12 residues. J gave up 6 bases and V 7 bases, and 4 bases lay outside the gene matches.

The chain joins TRBV28 to TRBJ1-2; TRBD1 might be the D (5 bases). The germline V and J ends were trimmed by 5 bases and 7 bases, with 11 bases remaining between them. The CDR3 consists of 12 residues. Germline CDR1 reads MDHEN; CDR2 reads SYDVKM. CDR3 loop: CASSLDRTGYTF. CDR3 sequence (DNA): TGTGCCAGCAGTCTAGACAGAACTGGCTACACCTTC.

The sample holds one count of this clone. This chain links TRBV19 with TRBJ2-7; D remains unclear. CDR1 and CDR2 from the germline V gene are LNHDA and SQIVND (reference sequence). CDR3 length equals 15 residues. V lost 4 bases to trimming and J lost 2 bases, with 15 bases between them. CDR3: CASSTPRVPPYEQYF. For the CDR3, the DNA is TGTGCCAGTAGTACGCCCCGGGTTCCACCCTACGAGCAGTACTTC.

This chain links TRBV29-1 with TRBJ2-2; D is possibly TRBD2 (6 bases). V shed 7 bases and J shed 7 bases, with 19 bases lying between them. Per the germline V gene, CDR1 is SQVTM and CDR2 is ANQGSEA. This CDR3 has 14 residues. CDR3 coding DNA: TGCAGCGGTGGACGGCGGGAAGGCAGCGGGGAGCTGTTTTTT. It codes for CSGGRREGSGELFF.

This clone was seen a handful of times. This chain uses TRBV28 with TRBJ1-2; 12 positions match TRBD1. Germline trimming cut 7 bases from V and 3 bases from J; bases unmatched to any gene: 6. This CDR3 is built from 15 residues. Germline lookup yields CDR1 MDHEN and CDR2 SYDVKM. The CDR3 nucleotides are TGTGCCAGCACCTTGGGACAGGGGGCATACTATGGCTACACCTTC. This encodes CASTLGQGAYYGYTF.

This clone was seen a few times. The chain has TRBV28 and TRBJ2-7; 9 nucleotides agree with TRBD1. The CDR3 covers 14 residues. In germline, CDR1 is MDHEN, CDR2 SYDVKM. Unmatched junction bases numbered 3, after V lost 4 bases and J lost 2 bases. Written as DNA, the CDR3 is TGTGCCAGCAGTTGGGGACAGGGAACCTACGAGCAGTACTTC. Protein: CASSWGQGTYEQYF.

This clone came up a few times. The J gene is TRBJ2-1, the V gene TRBV18, with unresolved D. Trimming pared 5 bases from V and 4 bases from J, leaving 3 bases between. CDR3 size: 11 residues. The V gene's germline CDR1 is KGHSH and CDR2 LQKENI. The CDR3 sequence: CASSSYNEQFF. CDR3 sequence (DNA): TGTGCCAGCTCATCTTACAATGAGCAGTTCTTC. The whole variable domain, remainder taken from reference TRBV18 and TRBJ2-1, is NAGVMQNPRHLVRRRGQEARLRCSPMKGHSHVYWYRQLPEEGLKFMVYLQKENIIDESGMPKERFSAEFPKEGPSILRIQQVVRGDSAAYFCASSSYNEQFFGPGTRLTVL.

The chain employs TRBV28 and TRBJ2-2; 7 bases line up with TRBD2. The CDR3 is 15 amino acids. From germline, CDR1 is MDHEN and CDR2 SYDVKM. After removal of 6 bases from V and 5 bases from J, the junction contained 9 bases not matched to a gene. The CDR3 spells CASRNGGMRTGELFF. The CDR3 coding sequence is TGTGCCAGCAGGAACGGGGGGATGAGGACCGGGGAGCTGTTTTTT.

The gene calls are TRBV2 and TRBJ2-2; 11 bases agree with TRBD2. The CDR3 length is 15 residues. CDR1 and CDR2 (germline): SNHLY, FYNNEI. With V trimmed by 8 bases and J by 4 bases, 6 bases remained unmatched. The CDR3: CASRRLAGRTGELFF. CDR3 nucleotides: TGTGCCAGCCGGCGACTAGCGGGACGCACCGGGGAGCTGTTTTTT.

The CDR3 DNA follows: TGCGCCAGCAGTCCGGCCGGCAGGCTAAACCTAAATGAAAAACTGTTTTTT. Protein product: CASSPAGRLNLNEKLFF. The rearrangement uses TRBV4-1 and TRBJ1-4; no clear D gene. This CDR3 has 17 residues. The germline gives CDR1 MGHRA, CDR2 YSYEKL. V was pared by 6 bases and J by 5 bases, with 22 bases between.

This clone has a handful of counts. V gene TRBV5-1 combines with J gene TRBJ2-1; 14 positions agree with TRBD2. This CDR3 is built from 17 residues. CDR1 and CDR2 (germline): SGHRS, YFSETQ. The V gene end was trimmed by 2 bases and the J gene end by 8 bases; junction bases not matched to a gene: 9. CDR3 sequence reads: CASSFTGTSGSMDEQFF. CDR3 coding DNA: TGCGCCAGCAGCTTCACCGGGACTAGCGGGAGTATGGATGAGCAGTTCTTC.

This clone was counted between two and nine times. The rearrangement links TRBV19 to TRBJ2-6; 9 bases match TRBD1. From germline, CDR1 is LNHDA and CDR2 SQIVND (reference sequence). The CDR3 spans 16 residues. Germline trimming cut 5 bases from V and 1 base from J; bases unmatched to any gene: 3. CDR3 sequence (DNA): TGTGCCAGTAGTCCCGGGACAGGGTCTGGGGCCAACGTCCTGACTTTC. Encoded protein: CASSPGTGSGANVLTF.

In its sample, this clone was seen a few times. This rearrangement joins TRBV27 to TRBJ1-5, with TRBD1 matching over 7 bases. The CDR3 has 14 residues. V lost 3 bases and J lost 4; bases outside the gene matches: 3. The germline gives CDR1 MNHEY, CDR2 SMNVEV (reference sequence). DNA of the CDR3: TGTGCCAGCAGTTTCCACAGGGGAAATCAGCCCCAGCATTTT. It encodes CASSFHRGNQPQHF.